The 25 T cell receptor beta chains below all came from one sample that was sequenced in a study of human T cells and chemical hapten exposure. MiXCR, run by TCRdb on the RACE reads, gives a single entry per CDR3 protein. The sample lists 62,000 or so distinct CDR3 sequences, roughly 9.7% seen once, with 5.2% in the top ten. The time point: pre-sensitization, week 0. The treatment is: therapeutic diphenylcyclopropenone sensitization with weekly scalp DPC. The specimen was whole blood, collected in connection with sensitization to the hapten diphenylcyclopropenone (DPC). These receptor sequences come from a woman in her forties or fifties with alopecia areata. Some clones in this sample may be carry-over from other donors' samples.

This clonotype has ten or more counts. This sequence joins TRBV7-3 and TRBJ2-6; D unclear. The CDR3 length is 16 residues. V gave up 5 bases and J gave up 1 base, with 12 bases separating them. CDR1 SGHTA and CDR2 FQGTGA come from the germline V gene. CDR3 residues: CASSHPEQSGANVLTF. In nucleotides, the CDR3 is TGTGCCAGCAGCCACCCCGAACAGTCTGGGGCCAACGTCCTGACTTTC.

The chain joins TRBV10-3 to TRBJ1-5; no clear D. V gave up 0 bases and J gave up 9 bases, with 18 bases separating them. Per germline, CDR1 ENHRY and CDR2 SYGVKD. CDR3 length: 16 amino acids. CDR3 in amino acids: CAISESGSSSRSPQHF. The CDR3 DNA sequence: TGTGCCATCAGTGAGTCGGGGAGCAGCTCGCGCTCGCCCCAGCATTTT.

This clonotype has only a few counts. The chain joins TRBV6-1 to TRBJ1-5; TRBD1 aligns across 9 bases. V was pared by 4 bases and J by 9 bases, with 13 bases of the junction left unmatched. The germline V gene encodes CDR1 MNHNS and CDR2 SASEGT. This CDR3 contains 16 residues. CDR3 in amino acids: CASSALQDRGSRPQHF. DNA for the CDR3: TGTGCCAGCAGTGCTCTTCAGGACAGGGGCTCTCGGCCCCAGCATTTT.

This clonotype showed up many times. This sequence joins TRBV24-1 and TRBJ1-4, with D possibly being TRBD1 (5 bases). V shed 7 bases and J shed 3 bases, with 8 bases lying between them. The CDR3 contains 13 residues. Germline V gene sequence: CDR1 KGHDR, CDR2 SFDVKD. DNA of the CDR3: TGTGCCACCAGAGGGGCGGCTAATGAAAAACTGTTTTTT. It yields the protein CATRGAANEKLFF.

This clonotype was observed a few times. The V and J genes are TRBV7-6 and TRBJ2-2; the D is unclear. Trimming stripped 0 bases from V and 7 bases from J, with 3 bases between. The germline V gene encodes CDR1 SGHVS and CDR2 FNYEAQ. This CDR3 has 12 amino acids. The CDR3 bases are TGTGCCAGCAGCTTAGCCAACGGGGAGCTGTTTTTT. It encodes CASSLANGELFF.

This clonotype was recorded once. CDR3 sequence (DNA): TGTGCCAGCAGCCCCCTCGCGCCTGGCCTGGCGAACATTCAGTACTTC. Translating gives CASSPLAPGLANIQYF. The chain carries TRBV7-8 and TRBJ2-4; the D is unclear. The germline gives CDR1 SGHVS, CDR2 FQNEAQ. Trimming shortened V by 5 bases and J by 7 bases, and 21 bases separated the two germline ends. CDR3 length: 16 residues.

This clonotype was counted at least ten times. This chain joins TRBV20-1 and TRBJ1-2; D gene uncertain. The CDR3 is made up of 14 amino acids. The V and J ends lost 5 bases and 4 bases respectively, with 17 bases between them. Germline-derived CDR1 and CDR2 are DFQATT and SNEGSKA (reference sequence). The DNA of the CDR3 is TGCAGTGCTGGAGCCCAATATTCGGGCTATGGCTACACCTTC. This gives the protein CSAGAQYSGYGYTF.

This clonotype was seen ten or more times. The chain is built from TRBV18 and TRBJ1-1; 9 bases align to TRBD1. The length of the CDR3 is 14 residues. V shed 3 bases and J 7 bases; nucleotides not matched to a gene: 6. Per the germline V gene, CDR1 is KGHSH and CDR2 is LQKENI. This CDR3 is CASSPPGQGYEAFF. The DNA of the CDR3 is TGTGCCAGCTCACCGCCGGGACAGGGCTATGAAGCTTTCTTT.

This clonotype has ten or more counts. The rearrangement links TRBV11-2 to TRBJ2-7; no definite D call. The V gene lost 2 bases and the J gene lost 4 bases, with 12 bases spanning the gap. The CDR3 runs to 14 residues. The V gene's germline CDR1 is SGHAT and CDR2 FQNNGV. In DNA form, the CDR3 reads TGTGCCAGCAGCTTAAACTTCGACGGGTACGAGCAGTACTTC. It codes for CASSLNFDGYEQYF.

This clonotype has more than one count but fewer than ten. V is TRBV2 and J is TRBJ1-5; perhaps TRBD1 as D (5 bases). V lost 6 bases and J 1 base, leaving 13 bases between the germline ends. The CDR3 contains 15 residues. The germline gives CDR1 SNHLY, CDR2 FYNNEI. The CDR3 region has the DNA TGTGCCAGCAGGTACCAGGGTCACAGCAATCAGCCCCAGCATTTT. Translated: CASRYQGHSNQPQHF.

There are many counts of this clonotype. The CDR3 DNA reads as TGTGCCAGCAGTTACGTCTCCTACGAGCAGTACTTC. This gives the protein CASSYVSYEQYF. The rearrangement uses TRBV6-2 or TRBV6-3 and TRBJ2-7, with D uncertain. The CDR3 has 12 residues. Germline loops: CDR1 MNHEY, CDR2 SVGEGT. The germline V and J ends were trimmed by 2 bases and 0 bases, with 2 bases remaining between them.

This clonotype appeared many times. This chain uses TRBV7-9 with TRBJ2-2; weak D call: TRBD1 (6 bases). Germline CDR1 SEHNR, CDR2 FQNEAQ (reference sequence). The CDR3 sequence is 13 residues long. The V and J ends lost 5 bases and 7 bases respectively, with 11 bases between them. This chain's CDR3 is CASSPQGFGELFF. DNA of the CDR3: TGTGCCAGCAGCCCACAGGGCTTCGGGGAGCTGTTTTTT.

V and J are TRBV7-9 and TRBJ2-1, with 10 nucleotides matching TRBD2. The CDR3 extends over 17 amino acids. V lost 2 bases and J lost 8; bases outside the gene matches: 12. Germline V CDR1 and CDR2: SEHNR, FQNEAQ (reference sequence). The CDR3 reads CASSLTLAGAPPYEQFF. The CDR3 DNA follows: TGTGCCAGCAGCTTAACCCTAGCGGGAGCCCCTCCCTATGAGCAGTTCTTC.

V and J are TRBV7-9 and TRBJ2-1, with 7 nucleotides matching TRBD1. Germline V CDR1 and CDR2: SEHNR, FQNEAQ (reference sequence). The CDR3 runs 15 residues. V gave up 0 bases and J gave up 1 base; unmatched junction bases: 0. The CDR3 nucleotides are TGTGCCAGCAGCTTAGCGGGACAGTCCTACAATGAGCAGTTCTTC. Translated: CASSLAGQSYNEQFF.

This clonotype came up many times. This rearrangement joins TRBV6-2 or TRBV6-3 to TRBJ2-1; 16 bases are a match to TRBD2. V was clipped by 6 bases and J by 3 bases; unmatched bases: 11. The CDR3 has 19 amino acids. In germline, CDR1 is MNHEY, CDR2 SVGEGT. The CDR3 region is CASSLVPGLAGGHYNEQFF. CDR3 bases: TGTGCCAGCAGCCTGGTCCCGGGACTAGCGGGGGGGCACTACAATGAGCAGTTCTTC.

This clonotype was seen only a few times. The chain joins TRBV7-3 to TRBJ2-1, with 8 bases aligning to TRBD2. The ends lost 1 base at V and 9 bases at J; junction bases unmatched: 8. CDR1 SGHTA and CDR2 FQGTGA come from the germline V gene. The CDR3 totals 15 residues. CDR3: CASSLIGGRRGEQFF. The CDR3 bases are TGTGCCAGCAGCTTAATAGGCGGGAGGAGGGGTGAGCAGTTCTTC.

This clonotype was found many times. CDR3 DNA sequence: TGCGCCAGCAGTCAACAGAGACTAGCTTCTGAGACCCAGTACTTC. This gives the protein CASSQQRLASETQYF. The rearrangement uses TRBV23-1 and TRBJ2-5; 7 bases align to TRBD2. TRBV23-1 is sorted into the ORF group, with uncertain function. Trimming at V came to 2 bases and at J to 5 bases, leaving 8 bases not matched to a gene. The CDR3 is made up of 15 amino acids.

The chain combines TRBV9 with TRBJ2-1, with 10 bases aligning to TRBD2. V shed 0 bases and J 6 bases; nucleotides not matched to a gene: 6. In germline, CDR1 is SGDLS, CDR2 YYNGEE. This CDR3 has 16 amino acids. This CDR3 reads CASSVAQGTSANEQFF. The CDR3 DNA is TGTGCCAGCAGCGTAGCCCAAGGGACTAGCGCCAATGAGCAGTTCTTC.

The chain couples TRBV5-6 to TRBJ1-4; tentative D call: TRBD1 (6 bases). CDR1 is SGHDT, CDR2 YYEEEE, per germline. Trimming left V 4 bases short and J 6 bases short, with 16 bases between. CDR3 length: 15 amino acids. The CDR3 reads CASSDYRVWDEKLFF. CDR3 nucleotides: TGTGCCAGCAGCGACTACAGGGTTTGGGATGAAAAACTGTTTTTT.

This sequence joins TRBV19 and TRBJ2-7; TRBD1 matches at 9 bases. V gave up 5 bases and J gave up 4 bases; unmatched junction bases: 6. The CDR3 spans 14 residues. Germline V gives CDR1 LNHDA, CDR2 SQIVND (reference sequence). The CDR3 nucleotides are TGTGCCAGTAGTCAGACAGGGGGGTTTTACGAGCAGTACTTC. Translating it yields CASSQTGGFYEQYF.

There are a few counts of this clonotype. The CDR3 loop reads CASSQGGSYNEQFF. DNA of the CDR3: TGTGCCAGCAGCCAAGGGGGATCCTACAATGAGCAGTTCTTC. The rearrangement joins TRBV3-1 to TRBJ2-1; D call uncertain. The germline V gene encodes CDR1 LGHDT and CDR2 YNNKEL (reference sequence). The CDR3 length is 14 residues. The V gene lost 1 base and the J gene lost 1 base, with 5 bases spanning the gap.

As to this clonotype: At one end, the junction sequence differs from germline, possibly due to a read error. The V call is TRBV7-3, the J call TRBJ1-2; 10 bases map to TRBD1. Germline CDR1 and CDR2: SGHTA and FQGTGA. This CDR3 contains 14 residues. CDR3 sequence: CASSSGQGGYDYTF. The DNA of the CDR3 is TGTGCCAGCAGCTCCGGACAGGGGGGCTATGACTACACCTTC.

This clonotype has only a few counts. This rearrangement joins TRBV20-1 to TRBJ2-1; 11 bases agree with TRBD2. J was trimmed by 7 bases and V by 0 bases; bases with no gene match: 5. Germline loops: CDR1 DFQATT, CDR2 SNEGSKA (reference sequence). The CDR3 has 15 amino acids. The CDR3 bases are TGCAGTGCTAGAGATCTAGCGGGGGGACTAAATGAGCAGTTCTTC. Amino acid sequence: CSARDLAGGLNEQFF.

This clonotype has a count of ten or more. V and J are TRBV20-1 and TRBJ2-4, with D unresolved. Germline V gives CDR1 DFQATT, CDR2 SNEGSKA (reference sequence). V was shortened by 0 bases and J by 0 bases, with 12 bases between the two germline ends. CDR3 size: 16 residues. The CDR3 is CSARDTGSSAKNIQYF. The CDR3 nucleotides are TGCAGTGCTAGAGATACCGGAAGTTCAGCCAAAAACATTCAGTACTTC.

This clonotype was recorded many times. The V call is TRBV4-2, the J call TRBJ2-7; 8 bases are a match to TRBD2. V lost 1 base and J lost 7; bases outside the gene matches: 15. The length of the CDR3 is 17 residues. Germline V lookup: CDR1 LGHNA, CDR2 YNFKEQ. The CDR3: CASSQAQNGAGVKEQYF. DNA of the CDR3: TGTGCCAGCAGCCAAGCCCAAAACGGAGCGGGAGTAAAGGAGCAGTACTTC.